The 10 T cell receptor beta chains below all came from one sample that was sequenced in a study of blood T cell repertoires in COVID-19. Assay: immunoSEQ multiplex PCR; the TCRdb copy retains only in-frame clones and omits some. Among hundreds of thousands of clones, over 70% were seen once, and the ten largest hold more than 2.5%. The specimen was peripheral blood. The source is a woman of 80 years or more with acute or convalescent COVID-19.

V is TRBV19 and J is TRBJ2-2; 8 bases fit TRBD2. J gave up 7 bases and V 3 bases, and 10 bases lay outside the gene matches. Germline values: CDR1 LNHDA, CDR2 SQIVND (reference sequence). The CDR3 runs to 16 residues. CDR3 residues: CASSIPSGSFVGELFF. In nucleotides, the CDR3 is TGTGCCAGTAGTATCCCCAGCGGGAGTTTTGTCGGGGAGCTGTTTTTT.

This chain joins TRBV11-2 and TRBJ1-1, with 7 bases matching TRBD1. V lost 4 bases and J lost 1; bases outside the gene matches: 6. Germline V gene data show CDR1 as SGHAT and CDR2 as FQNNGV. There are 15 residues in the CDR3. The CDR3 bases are TGTGCCAGCAGCTCCAGGACAGGCCCGAACACTGAAGCTTTCTTT. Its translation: CASSSRTGPNTEAFF.

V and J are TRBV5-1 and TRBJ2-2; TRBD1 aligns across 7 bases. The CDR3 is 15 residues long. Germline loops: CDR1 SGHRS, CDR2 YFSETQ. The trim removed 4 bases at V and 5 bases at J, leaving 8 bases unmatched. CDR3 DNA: TGCGCCAGCAGCCCCGCAGGGGGACGGACCGGGGAGCTGTTTTTT. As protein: CASSPAGGRTGELFF.

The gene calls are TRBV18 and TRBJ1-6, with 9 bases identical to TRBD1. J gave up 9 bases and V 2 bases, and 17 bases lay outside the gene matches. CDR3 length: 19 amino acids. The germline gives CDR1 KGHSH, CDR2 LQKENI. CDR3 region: CASSPRGFIGTGTGSPLHF. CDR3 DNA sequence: TGTGCCAGCTCACCAAGAGGTTTTATCGGGACAGGGACAGGTTCACCCCTCCACTTT.

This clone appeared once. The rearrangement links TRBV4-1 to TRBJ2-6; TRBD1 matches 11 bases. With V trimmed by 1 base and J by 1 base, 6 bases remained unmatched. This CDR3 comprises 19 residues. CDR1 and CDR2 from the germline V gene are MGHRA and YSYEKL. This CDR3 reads CASSQVGTGGLSGANVLTF. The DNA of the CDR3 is TGCGCCAGCAGCCAAGTAGGGACAGGGGGGTTATCTGGGGCCAACGTCCTGACTTTC.

The DNA of the CDR3 is TGTGCCTGGAGTGTACTCGGGGGGGAAGAGACCCAGTACTTC. It specifies CAWSVLGGEETQYF. The chain links TRBV30 to TRBJ2-5; 8 bases fit TRBD2. V lost 0 bases to trimming and J lost 3 bases; unmatched junction nucleotides: 3. The germline V gene has CDR1 GTSNPN and CDR2 SVGIG (reference sequence). The CDR3 extends over 14 amino acids.

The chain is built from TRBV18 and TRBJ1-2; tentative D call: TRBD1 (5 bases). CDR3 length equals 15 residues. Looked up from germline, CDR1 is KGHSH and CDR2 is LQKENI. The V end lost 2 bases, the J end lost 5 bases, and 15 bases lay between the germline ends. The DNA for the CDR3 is TGTGCCAGCTCACCAGTAGACCAGGGTCCATATGGCTACACCTTC. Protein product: CASSPVDQGPYGYTF.

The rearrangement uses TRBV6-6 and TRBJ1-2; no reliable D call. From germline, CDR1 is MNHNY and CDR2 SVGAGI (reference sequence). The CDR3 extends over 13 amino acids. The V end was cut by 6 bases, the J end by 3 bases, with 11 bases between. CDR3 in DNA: TGTGCCAGCAGCCTCGGTGGTGACTATGGCTACACCTTC. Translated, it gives CASSLGGDYGYTF.

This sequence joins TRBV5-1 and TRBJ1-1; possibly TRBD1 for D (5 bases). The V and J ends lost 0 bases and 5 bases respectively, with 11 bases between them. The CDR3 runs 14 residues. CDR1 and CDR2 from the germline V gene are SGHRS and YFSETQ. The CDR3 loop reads CASSLAQGRTEAFF. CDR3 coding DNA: TGCGCCAGCAGCTTGGCCCAGGGTCGAACTGAAGCTTTCTTT.

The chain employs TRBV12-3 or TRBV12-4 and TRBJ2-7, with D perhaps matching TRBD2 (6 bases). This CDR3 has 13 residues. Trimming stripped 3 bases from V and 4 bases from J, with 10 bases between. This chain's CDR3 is CASSFQAGYEQYF. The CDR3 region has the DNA TGTGCCAGCAGTTTCCAGGCGGGGTACGAGCAGTACTTC.